A selection of T cell receptor beta chains follows, all from one sample in a study of control samples from healthy donors and cancer patients. The method was immunoSEQ multiplex PCR; TCRdb's version includes in-frame clones alone and lacks a portion of them. The sample records about 120,000 clones, 80% to 95% being singletons. The sequenced sample consisted of blood. The receptors come from a man aged 18 to 35 in good health. The CDR3 runs from the conserved cysteine through the conserved F or W. The D gene is left open where the match is weak. Size tells how often a clone was seen (once, few, many) or the class of an expanded clone, and some rows leave it out.

TGTGCCAGCAGCTCCCTGGGTAGCGGGGGCCCCGGAGGTGTGACAGATACGCAGTATTTT,CASSSLGSGGPGGVTDTQYF,-,TRBV5-4,TRBJ2-3,TRBD2
TGCGCCAGCAGCTCCATGACTAGCGGGGGAAGAGGGGAGCTGTTTTTT,CASSSMTSGGRGELFF,-,TRBV5-1,TRBJ2-2,TRBD2
TGCGCCAGCAGCGATCCTTTCCGGATGTGGGCCTACAATGAGCAGTTCTTC,CASSDPFRMWAYNEQFF,-,TRBV4-1,TRBJ2-1,-
TGTGCCAGCAGATCTACGGGGCGGGGCCCCGAAGCTTTCTTT,CASRSTGRGPEAFF,few,TRBV7-9,TRBJ1-1,-
TGTGCCAGCAGCGTAGGGCTGGCGGCCCAGCCCCAGCATTTT,CASSVGLAAQPQHF,-,TRBV9,TRBJ1-5,-
TGTGCCAGCAGTGACGGGGGGGGCAGAAACACCATATATTTT,CASSDGGGRNTIYF,-,TRBV6-1,TRBJ1-3,-
TGCGCCAGCTTGGCCCATAGCACAGATACGCAGTATTTT,CASLAHSTDTQYF,-,TRBV10-1,TRBJ2-3,-
TGTGCCACCAGCAGAGATCCGGGGGTCACTGAAGCTTTCTTT,CATSRDPGVTEAFF,-,TRBV15,TRBJ1-1,-
TGTGCCAGCAGTTTATCGATGGGGGTAGGGGACTACGAGCAGTACTTC,CASSLSMGVGDYEQYF,once,TRBV27,TRBJ2-7,-
TGTGCCAGCAGCTTAGAGGGCGACAGGGCTGGAAACACCATATATTTT,CASSLEGDRAGNTIYF,-,TRBV7-2,TRBJ1-3,TRBD1
TGCGCCAGCAGTGAGTCGAAGTTCGGATCGGAGTCGAACACCGGGGAGCTGTTTTTT,CASSESKFGSESNTGELFF,-,TRBV10-1,TRBJ2-2,-
TGTGCCAGCAGCCAAGGGGGTCACTGGCTTATCACCTTC,CASSQGGHWLITF,-,TRBV3-1/TRBV3-2,TRBJ1-2,-
TGTGCCAGTAGTATCCAGGGAACTAACTATGGCTACACCTTC,CASSIQGTNYGYTF,-,TRBV19,TRBJ1-2,-
TGTGCCAGCAGCCCCTTCGACAGGGCTAGCACAGATACGCAGTATTTT,CASSPFDRASTDTQYF,-,TRBV5-5,TRBJ2-3,TRBD1
TGTGCCAGCAGCAACCCACCCAGCAATCAGCCCCAGCATTTT,CASSNPPSNQPQHF,once,TRBV21-1,TRBJ1-5,-
TGTGCCAGCAGCTTAGACAGGGGCGTATCCTACAATGAGCAGTTCTTC,CASSLDRGVSYNEQFF,-,TRBV7-2,TRBJ2-1,TRBD1
TGTGCCAGCAGCCACAGCGGGGGGTCCAATGAGCAGTTCTTC,CASSHSGGSNEQFF,-,TRBV5-5,TRBJ2-1,TRBD2
TGTGCCGCTAGGGGAAACACCATATATTTT,CAARGNTIYF,once,TRBV6-5,TRBJ1-3,-
TGTGCCACCAGCAGAGAACAGGGCCTCTCCTACGAGCAGTACTTC,CATSREQGLSYEQYF,-,TRBV15,TRBJ2-7,-
TGTGCCATCCTCTGGACAGGGGGCAACTATGGCTACACCTTC,CAILWTGGNYGYTF,-,TRBV10-3,TRBJ1-2,TRBD1
TGTGCCACCAGTGAAAGGGGGGGCTATGGCTACACCTTC,CATSERGGYGYTF,-,TRBV24-1,TRBJ1-2,-
TGTGCCAGCAGCTCCCGGGACAGCTACAATGAGCAGTTCTTC,CASSSRDSYNEQFF,-,TRBV7-9,TRBJ2-1,TRBD1
TGTGCCAGCAGCTTAGGGGGGTCAGTGACAGATACGCAGTATTTT,CASSLGGSVTDTQYF,-,TRBV11-2,TRBJ2-3,-
TGTGCCAGCAGCGCGGGAGGATCTCTCGAGCAGTACTTC,CASSAGGSLEQYF,-,TRBV21-1,TRBJ2-7,-
TGTGCCAGCAGTTACTCGGAGGCTTCGGGAATAGCTTTCTTT,CASSYSEASGIAFF,-,TRBV6-5,TRBJ1-1,-
TGTGCCACGGAAAGACAGACTACCGGGGAGCTGTTTTTT,CATERQTTGELFF,-,TRBV10-3,TRBJ2-2,-
TGTGCCAGTAGTATGGGGGCCGGGACGGGCTCCTACGAGCAGTACTTC,CASSMGAGTGSYEQYF,once,TRBV19,TRBJ2-7,-
TGTGCCAGCAGTCTCGGACAGGGGCAACCTTTGAACTATGGCTACACCTTC,CASSLGQGQPLNYGYTF,-,TRBV6-4,TRBJ1-2,TRBD1
TGTGCCAGCAGTTTACCCGGGACCCCCAGCTACACCTTC,CASSLPGTPSYTF,few,TRBV28,TRBJ1-2,-
TGTGCCAGCAGCTGGGGGACAGGGGTGACCGGGGAGCTGTTTTTT,CASSWGTGVTGELFF,-,TRBV5-6,TRBJ2-2,TRBD1
TGTGCCAGCAGCCAAGGGATTACCCCTGCCACAGATACGCAGTATTTT,CASSQGITPATDTQYF,few,TRBV4-2,TRBJ2-3,-
TGTGCCAGCAGCGCCGGATTGACGGGTTTCGGCTATGGCTACACCTTC,CASSAGLTGFGYGYTF,-,TRBV9,TRBJ1-2,-
TGTGCCAGCACCGTATCAGGGGCCTACACCGGGGAGCTGTTTTTT,CASTVSGAYTGELFF,-,TRBV9,TRBJ2-2,-
TGTGCCAGCAGCTTAGCGGGGATGATCACAGATACGCAGTATTTT,CASSLAGMITDTQYF,-,TRBV7-2,TRBJ2-3,-
TGTGCCAGCAGCGAGTATGCCGCGGCAGATACGCAGTATTTT,CASSEYAAADTQYF,-,TRBV9,TRBJ2-3,-
TGTGCCAGCAGCTTACAGACAGGTGCCTACGAGCAGTACTTC,CASSLQTGAYEQYF,-,TRBV7-9,TRBJ2-7,-
TGTGCCAGCAGCCCCAAGACGGACACTGAAGCTTTCTTT,CASSPKTDTEAFF,-,TRBV4-2,TRBJ1-1,-
TGTGCCAGCAGCCTCCCCCCACAGGGCCCATCCTACGAGCAGTACTTC,CASSLPPQGPSYEQYF,-,TRBV11-2,TRBJ2-7,-
TGTGCCAGCAGTTACTCGCTCAGGTCTTCCAACGAGCAGTACTTC,CASSYSLRSSNEQYF,-,TRBV6-5,TRBJ2-7,-
TGTGCCAGCAGCCACACGGGACAGAGACACACAGATACGCAGTATTTT,CASSHTGQRHTDTQYF,-,TRBV7-3,TRBJ2-3,TRBD1
TGCGCCAGCAGCTTACCGGACAGGGATACCGGGGAGCTGTTTTTT,CASSLPDRDTGELFF,-,TRBV5-1,TRBJ2-2,TRBD1
TGTGCCAGCAGCGAGTACGGCTCTGGAAACACCATATATTTT,CASSEYGSGNTIYF,-,TRBV27,TRBJ1-3,-
TGTGCCGGTGGGACTAGCGGCCAAGAGACCCAGTACTTC,CAGGTSGQETQYF,-,TRBV5-6,TRBJ2-5,TRBD2
TGTGCCAGCAGCCAAACTTCTGGGGCCAACGTCCTGACTTTC,CASSQTSGANVLTF,-,TRBV14,TRBJ2-6,-
TGTGCCACCAGCAGAGCCCCGGGACAGGGGGTCGCGGTCAATGGCTACACCTTC,CATSRAPGQGVAVNGYTF,-,TRBV15,TRBJ1-2,TRBD1
TGTGCCAGCAGTGAGGGAAGCTCCTATAATTCACCCCTCCACTTT,CASSEGSSYNSPLHF,-,TRBV6-1,TRBJ1-6,-
TGTGCCAGCAGTTTAAACAGGGACTATGGCTACACCTTC,CASSLNRDYGYTF,-,TRBV12-3/TRBV12-4,TRBJ1-2,-